These T cell receptor beta chains were read from a single sample in a study of shared clonotypes between healthy human individuals. Sequencing used immunoSEQ multiplex PCR; TCRdb keeps in-frame clones, though not all of them. The table has roughly 2 million clones, about 95% seen once; the top ten hold 0.85% to 1.2%. Sequenced input: naive CD8+ T cells sorted from blood. The receptors here all came from a man younger than 30 in good health. The CDR3 runs from the conserved cysteine through the conserved F or W. Each record gives: clone size, D gene, J gene, V gene, CDR3 protein. D genes are given only for firm matches. Expanded clones are given a class, and other clones once, few, many or no size at all.

>NA|NA|TRBJ2-3|TRBV4-1
CASSQDREDTQYF
>NA|NA|TRBJ2-3|TRBV5-6
CASSYPVGDTQYF
>NA|NA|TRBJ1-5|TRBV7-2
CASSYGRNQPQHF
>NA|TRBD2|TRBJ2-2|TRBV15
CATSRGAGEDGELFF
>NA|NA|TRBJ2-7|TRBV7-8
CASSFRREYEQYF
>NA|TRBD1|TRBJ1-1|TRBV29-1
CSVGQGSYTEAFF
>few|NA|TRBJ1-5|TRBV2
CAEGGGANQPQHF
>NA|NA|TRBJ2-7|TRBV19
CASSLRSGPSYEQYF
>once|NA|TRBJ1-2|TRBV14
CASSQVGPTFGYTF
>once|NA|TRBJ1-1|TRBV21-1
CASSKKYGENTEAFF
>NA|NA|TRBJ1-4|TRBV9
CASSVADSNEKLFF
>NA|NA|TRBJ2-5|TRBV27
CASSLGLQETQYF
>NA|TRBD2|TRBJ2-2|TRBV5-6
CASSSGLAGGPVTGELFF
>NA|NA|TRBJ2-5|TRBV2
CASRRSAGPQETQYF
>NA|NA|TRBJ1-1|TRBV9
CASSRGGTEAFF
>NA|NA|TRBJ2-3|TRBV7-8
CASSLAANTQYF
>once|TRBD1|TRBJ2-2|TRBV4-3
CASSQDLGGPYMAGELFF
>NA|TRBD1|TRBJ1-2|TRBV13
CASSSDRDKGGYTF
>NA|TRBD1|TRBJ1-4|TRBV11-2
CASSYGTGGVPKLFF
>NA|NA|TRBJ1-1|TRBV5-6
CASRPKTWEAPNTEAFF
>NA|TRBD2|TRBJ2-3|TRBV5-4
CASSLAGGSDTQYF
>NA|NA|TRBJ2-7|TRBV27
CASTLGGEQYF
>NA|NA|TRBJ2-1|TRBV20-1
CSARDGDEQFF
>NA|NA|TRBJ2-1|TRBV30
CAWSGPQGIVDEQFF
>NA|NA|TRBJ1-2|TRBV11-2
CASSQDSSNYGYTF
>NA|NA|TRBJ2-2|TRBV5-4
CASSPFTGELFF
>NA|NA|TRBJ2-7|TRBV13
CASSLERANEQYF
>NA|TRBD1|TRBJ2-7|TRBV5-1
CASSLGPGTGGPYEQYF
>NA|NA|TRBJ2-7|TRBV7-9
CASSPSVEGRGTEQYF
>NA|TRBD1|TRBJ2-7|TRBV6-1
CASSEAPGDRQGQQYF
>NA|NA|TRBJ1-1|TRBV5-8
CASSLMQGTNTEAFF
>NA|NA|TRBJ2-2|TRBV7-9
CASREGGSGELFF
>NA|NA|TRBJ2-7|TRBV5-4
CASSFSRSYEQYF
>once|TRBD1|TRBJ1-2|TRBV5-4
CASSTDRSYGYTF
>NA|NA|TRBJ2-7|TRBV6-1
CASRKFDTYSYEQYF
>NA|NA|TRBJ2-7|TRBV6-6
CASSYSLGYEQYF
>NA|TRBD1|TRBJ2-7|TRBV29-1
CSVDPGQGSYEQYF
>NA|NA|TRBJ1-1|TRBV19
CASSMGTGTTEAFF
>NA|NA|TRBJ2-1|TRBV4-1
CASSQRSGVYNEQFF
>NA|NA|TRBJ1-1|TRBV7-6
CASSLLPEMNTEAFF
>NA|NA|TRBJ2-2|TRBV7-8
CASSVALAGSSTGELFF
>NA|TRBD2|TRBJ2-7|TRBV19
CASSIEELAGGYEQYF
>NA|NA|TRBJ1-2|TRBV29-1
CSVEGSGPRYGYTF
>NA|NA|TRBJ1-4|TRBV6-6
CASTQEASGEKLFF
>NA|NA|TRBJ2-2|TRBV11-2
CASSLGTPGGAVGTGELFF
>NA|TRBD2|TRBJ2-1|TRBV2
CASGLADFNEQFF
>NA|NA|TRBJ2-1|TRBV5-1
CASSLASGTDYNEQFF
>NA|TRBD2|TRBJ2-3|TRBV6-1
CASSRTRGIPDTQYF
>NA|NA|TRBJ2-2|TRBV2
CASTATSLSGELFF
>NA|TRBD2|TRBJ2-1|TRBV19
CASSITSGSHNEQFF
>NA|NA|TRBJ2-5|TRBV30
CAWSVRGSETQYF
>once|TRBD1|TRBJ1-6|TRBV7-9
CASSSSGTGAYSPLHF
>NA|NA|TRBJ1-1|TRBV25-1
CASSEGTGWTEAFF
>NA|TRBD1|TRBJ2-7|TRBV4-3
CASSQGGTGVYEQYF
>few|NA|TRBJ1-6|TRBV9
CASSPEGSWNSPLHF